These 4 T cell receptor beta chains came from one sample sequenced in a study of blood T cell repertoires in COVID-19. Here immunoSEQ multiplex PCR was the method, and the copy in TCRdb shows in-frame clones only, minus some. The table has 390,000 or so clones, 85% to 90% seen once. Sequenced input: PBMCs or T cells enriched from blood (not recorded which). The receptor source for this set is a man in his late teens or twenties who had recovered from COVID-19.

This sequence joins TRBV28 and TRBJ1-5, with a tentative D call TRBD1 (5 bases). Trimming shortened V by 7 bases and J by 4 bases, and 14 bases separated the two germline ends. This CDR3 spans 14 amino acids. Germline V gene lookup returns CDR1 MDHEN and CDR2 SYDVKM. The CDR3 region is CASTSGGGNQPQHF. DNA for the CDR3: TGTGCCAGCACCTCCGGGGGTGGGAATCAGCCCCAGCATTTT.

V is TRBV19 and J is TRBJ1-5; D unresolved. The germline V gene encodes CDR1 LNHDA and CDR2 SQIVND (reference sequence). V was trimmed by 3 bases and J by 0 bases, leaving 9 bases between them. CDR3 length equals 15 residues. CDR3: CASSIHSYSNQPQHF. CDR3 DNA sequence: TGTGCCAGTAGTATTCACAGCTATAGCAATCAGCCCCAGCATTTT.

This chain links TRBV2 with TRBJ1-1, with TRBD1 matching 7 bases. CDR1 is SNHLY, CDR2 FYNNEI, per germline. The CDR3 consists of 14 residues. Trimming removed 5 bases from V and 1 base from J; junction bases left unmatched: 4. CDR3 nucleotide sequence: TGTGCCAGCAGTTTACAGGGGAAGAACACTGAAGCTTTCTTT. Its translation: CASSLQGKNTEAFF.

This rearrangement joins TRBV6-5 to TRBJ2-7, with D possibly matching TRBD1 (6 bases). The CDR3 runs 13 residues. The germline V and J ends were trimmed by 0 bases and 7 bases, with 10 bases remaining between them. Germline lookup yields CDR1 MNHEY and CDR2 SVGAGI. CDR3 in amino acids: CASSYSTTGEQYF. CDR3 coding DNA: TGTGCCAGCAGTTACTCAACTACAGGGGAGCAGTACTTC.